Following are 23 T cell receptor beta chains from one sample sequenced in a study of T-cell memory formation after mild COVID-19. Using its own MiXCR run on the 5' RACE reads, TCRdb lists one record per CDR3 protein. The sample consists of around 340,000 distinct CDR3 sequences, approximately 14% of them appearing once. The material sequenced was PBMCs or a T cell subset sorted from them (not recorded which). These receptors were taken from a man between 18 and 35 years old who had mild COVID-19 (a few samples of this study predate the infection). Cell type and time point are not known.

This clonotype showed up just a few times. The chain uses TRBV18 and TRBJ1-5, with D perhaps TRBD1 (6 bases). With 2 bases removed from V and 6 bases from J, the gap between germline ends came to 8 bases. Germline CDR1 is KGHSH and CDR2 is LQKENI. CDR3 length equals 13 residues. The CDR3 DNA reads as TGTGCCAGCTCACCAGTACAGGGTCAGCCCCAGCATTTT. This sequence encodes CASSPVQGQPQHF.

The V gene is TRBV7-3, the J gene TRBJ2-3; 7 bases line up with TRBD1. V gave up 5 bases and J gave up 3 bases; unmatched junction bases: 11. The CDR3 extends over 16 amino acids. Germline V lookup: CDR1 SGHTA, CDR2 FQGTGA. The CDR3 loop reads CASSPLGQGVTDTQYF. The CDR3 nucleotides are TGTGCCAGCAGCCCATTGGGGCAGGGGGTTACAGATACGCAGTATTTT.

V usage is TRBV3-1 and J usage is TRBJ2-2; 7 bases match TRBD1. This CDR3 has 12 residues. Germline CDR1 is LGHDT and CDR2 is YNNKEL (reference sequence). J gave up 7 bases and V 6 bases, and 2 bases lay outside the gene matches. The CDR3 DNA is TGTGCCAGCAGTCACAGGGGCGGGGAGCTGTTTTTT. Translation gives CASSHRGGELFF.

There are a few counts of this clonotype. The chain has TRBV6-6 and TRBJ1-6; D remains ambiguous. CDR3 size: 10 residues. Looked up from germline, CDR1 is MNHNY and CDR2 is SVGAGI (reference sequence). The V end was cut by 9 bases, the J end by 7 bases, with 4 bases between. For the CDR3, the DNA is TGTGCCAGTCCCAATTCACCCCTCCACTTT. Translated, it gives CASPNSPLHF.

This rearrangement joins TRBV5-1 to TRBJ2-3; 8 bases fit TRBD1. The CDR3 covers 16 residues. Per the germline V gene, CDR1 is SGHRS and CDR2 is YFSETQ. The V segment lost 3 bases and the J segment 5 bases; nucleotides outside the gene matches: 11. CDR3 region: CASSWRRQGAGDTQYF. As DNA, the CDR3 is TGCGCCAGCAGCTGGCGCCGGCAGGGGGCCGGAGATACGCAGTATTTT.

The V gene is TRBV10-1, the J gene TRBJ2-4, with 9 bases identical to TRBD1. V shed 2 bases and J 8 bases; nucleotides not matched to a gene: 4. Per the germline V gene, CDR1 is WNHNN and CDR2 is SYGVQD (reference sequence). The CDR3 sequence is 14 residues long. The CDR3 loop is CASSEGQGLDIQYF. CDR3 nucleotide sequence: TGCGCCAGCAGTGAGGGACAGGGGCTGGACATTCAGTACTTC.

This sequence joins TRBV4-1 and TRBJ1-2; 8 bases are a match to TRBD1. J gave up 3 bases and V 4 bases, and 10 bases lay outside the gene matches. Germline CDR1 MGHRA, CDR2 YSYEKL. This CDR3 has 16 residues. For the CDR3, the DNA is TGCGCCAGCAGCCTTGGACAGGGATATACGGACTATGGCTACACCTTC. It yields the protein CASSLGQGYTDYGYTF.

This clonotype was observed a few times. The V call is TRBV2, the J call TRBJ2-3, with D perhaps being TRBD1 or TRBD2 (5 bases each). The CDR3 has 14 residues. Germline assignment: CDR1 SNHLY and CDR2 FYNNEI. Trimming removed 6 bases at V and 0 bases at J, with 10 bases between. The CDR3 here is CASRSRESTDTQYF. The CDR3 DNA sequence: TGTGCCAGCAGGTCCAGGGAGAGCACAGATACGCAGTATTTT.

This clonotype was seen ten or more times. This chain joins TRBV7-2 and TRBJ1-5, with no clear D. The CDR3 is made up of 14 amino acids. V lost 5 bases to trimming and J lost 0 bases, with 8 bases between them. Germline V gene data show CDR1 as SGHTA and CDR2 as FQGNSA. The CDR3 sequence is CASSDRVSNQPQHF. CDR3 DNA: TGTGCCAGCAGCGACCGAGTTAGCAATCAGCCCCAGCATTTT.

The V call is TRBV27, the J call TRBJ2-2; a weak D match, TRBD1 (6 bases). The germline V gene has CDR1 MNHEY and CDR2 SMNVEV (reference sequence). V was clipped by 1 base and J by 2 bases, with 14 bases between them. This CDR3 has 17 amino acids. CDR3 sequence reads: CASSLFGRGLNTGELFF. Here the CDR3 DNA reads TGTGCCAGCAGTTTATTTGGCAGGGGCCTTAACACCGGGGAGCTGTTTTTT.

This clonotype was counted between two and nine times. The V gene is TRBV7-9, the J gene TRBJ2-3; TRBD2 matches at 10 bases. This CDR3 has 15 residues. CDR1 SEHNR and CDR2 FQNEAQ come from the germline V gene (reference sequence). Trimming at V came to 7 bases and at J to 2 bases, leaving 6 bases not matched to a gene. The chain's CDR3 is CASTGAGGNTDTQYF. In nucleotides, the CDR3 is TGTGCCAGCACCGGAGCGGGGGGGAACACAGATACGCAGTATTTT.

This clonotype was detected a few times. This chain uses TRBV6-5 with TRBJ2-5; 9 bases line up with TRBD2. This CDR3 has 15 amino acids. J lost 5 bases, V lost 0 bases, and 4 bases had no gene match. Germline values: CDR1 MNHEY, CDR2 SVGAGI. The DNA for the CDR3 is TGTGCCAGCAGTTACTCGGCGGGGGGGCGGGAGACCCAGTACTTC. Translating it yields CASSYSAGGRETQYF.

The chain uses TRBV6-5 and TRBJ1-6; no firm D call. Germline-derived CDR1 and CDR2 are MNHEY and SVGAGI. V was clipped by 2 bases and J by 7 bases, with 6 bases between them. The CDR3 extends over 13 amino acids. The CDR3 coding sequence is TGTGCCAGCAGTTACGGAACCAATTCACCCCTCCACTTT. Its translation: CASSYGTNSPLHF.

This chain uses TRBV4-3 with TRBJ2-2; D may be TRBD1 (5 bases). Per the germline V gene, CDR1 is LGHNA and CDR2 is YSLEER. Trimming shortened V by 4 bases and J by 6 bases, and 15 bases separated the two germline ends. This CDR3 spans 15 amino acids. The CDR3 protein is CASSPPSGPPGELFF. Here the CDR3 DNA reads TGCGCCAGCAGCCCCCCCTCAGGGCCCCCCGGGGAGCTGTTTTTT.

This clonotype was observed a handful of times. V gene TRBV5-6 combines with J gene TRBJ2-5; no reliable D call. The CDR3 is made up of 15 amino acids. The germline V gene encodes CDR1 SGHDT and CDR2 YYEEEE. V dropped 4 bases and J dropped 1 base, with 14 bases sitting between them. This chain's CDR3 is CASSPPISFQETQYF. CDR3 DNA: TGTGCCAGCAGCCCCCCTATTAGCTTCCAAGAGACCCAGTACTTC.

The V gene is TRBV24-1, the J gene TRBJ1-2; TRBD1 matches at 9 bases. CDR3 length equals 17 residues. In germline, CDR1 is KGHDR, CDR2 SFDVKD. The V segment lost 4 bases and the J segment 8 bases; nucleotides outside the gene matches: 16. CDR3 residues: CATSEWTGVNGLRGYTF. The CDR3 DNA reads TGTGCCACCAGTGAATGGACAGGGGTAAATGGGCTTCGAGGCTACACCTTC.

The chain employs TRBV6-5 and TRBJ2-1; D gene unclear. The CDR3 runs to 14 residues. V shed 3 bases and J shed 8 bases, with 14 bases lying between them. Germline V CDR1 and CDR2: MNHEY, SVGAGI. The CDR3 nucleotides are TGTGCCAGCAGTTATGTGACAACGCGGCATGAGCAGTTCTTC. It yields the protein CASSYVTTRHEQFF.

This clonotype was detected many times. The genes are TRBV3-1 and TRBJ1-2, with D possibly being TRBD1 (6 bases). This CDR3 region has 13 residues. CDR1 is LGHDT and CDR2 is YNNKEL in the germline V gene (reference sequence). The V end was cut by 4 bases, the J end by 4 bases, with 10 bases between. The CDR3 DNA sequence: TGTGCCAGCAGCCCCCAGGGGTCCTATGGCTACACCTTC. Translation: CASSPQGSYGYTF. Full variable domain (rest looked up from reference TRBV3-1 and TRBJ1-2): DTAVSQTPKYLVTQMGNDKSIKCEQNLGHDTMYWYKQDSKKFLKIMFSYNNKELIINETVPNRFSPKSPDKAHLNLHINSLELGDSAVYFCASSPQGSYGYTFGSGTRLTVV.

A few counts support this clonotype. This rearrangement joins TRBV4-1 to TRBJ2-3, with 8 bases identical to TRBD1. Trimming removed 0 bases from V and 3 bases from J; junction bases left unmatched: 8. The CDR3 has 17 residues. CDR1 is MGHRA, CDR2 YSYEKL, per germline. This chain's CDR3 is CASSQDSPDRVTDTQYF. The DNA of the CDR3 is TGCGCCAGCAGCCAAGATTCCCCGGACAGGGTTACAGATACGCAGTATTTT.

This clonotype has a handful of counts. The J gene is TRBJ2-2, the V gene TRBV19, with D maybe TRBD1 (5 bases). In germline, CDR1 is LNHDA, CDR2 SQIVND (reference sequence). This CDR3 is built from 12 residues. The V end was cut by 6 bases, the J end by 7 bases, with 9 bases between. Here the CDR3 DNA reads TGTGCCAGTAGGATCAGGGTCGGGGAGCTGTTTTTT. It is translated as CASRIRVGELFF.

This clonotype was observed many times. This chain uses TRBV7-2 with TRBJ2-3; D perhaps matches TRBD2 (5 bases). CDR3 length equals 13 residues. Germline V gives CDR1 SGHTA, CDR2 FQGNSA. Trimming removed 1 base at V and 6 bases at J, with 8 bases between. In DNA, the CDR3 is TGTGCCAGCAGCTTAGTAACGGGGGATACGCAGTATTTT. Its translation: CASSLVTGDTQYF.

The V and J genes are TRBV5-1 and TRBJ2-7; tentatively, D is TRBD1 (6 bases). The V end lost 5 bases, the J end lost 2 bases, and 14 bases lay between the germline ends. The CDR3 spans 14 residues. CDR1 is SGHRS and CDR2 is YFSETQ in the germline V gene. CDR3 DNA: TGCGCCAGCAGTTATACAGGGATGACCTACGAGCAGTACTTC. Translating it yields CASSYTGMTYEQYF.

On this clonotype itself: The germline gene is not matched at one end of the junction; a read error may be the cause. The rearrangement links TRBV7-2 to TRBJ2-2, with D possibly matching TRBD1 (7 bases). Per the germline V gene, CDR1 is SGHTA and CDR2 is FQGNSA. The CDR3 is 14 amino acids. The CDR3 sequence: CASSYGGTDGKLFF. CDR3 DNA sequence: TGTGCCAGCAGCTATGGGGGGACAGACGGGAAGCTGTTTTTT.